This TCR beta chain was recovered during a study of post-analysis software for immune sequencing data. Study-level information: Multiple sclerosis in the patients followed relapsing-remitting, secondary progressive and progressive-relapsing courses. The study, taken as a whole, reports: Controls had lower frequencies than patients of about five TRBV segments, which included TRBV5-6, TRBV5-1 and TRBV20-1. Clustering by F measure revealed strong co-clustering among samples prepared together in one batch. People with multiple sclerosis had a significantly lower normalized Chao1 diversity than controls did.

Comment on this clonotype: Its matching antigen is unknown.

The TCR beta cDNA libraries contained unique molecular identifiers. Approximately 500,000 cDNA molecules were recovered from an input of roughly 0.85 to 10 million T cells. Using its own MiXCR run on the PCR reads, TCRdb lists one record per CDR3 protein. Among about 560,000 distinct CDR3 sequences listed, about 40% were seen once. CDR3 size: 13 residues. Germline CDR1 DFQATT, CDR2 SNEGSKA (reference sequence). The J segment lost 4 bases and the V segment lost 6 bases, leaving 5 bases of the junction unmatched. The sequence was collected from a girl between 5 and 17 years old with multiple sclerosis. The chain joins TRBV20-1 to TRBJ2-3; the match to TRBD1 covers 9 bases. The sequenced material came from blood. The CDR3 nucleotides read TGCAGTGCGGGACAGGGAAGCCCAGATACGCAGTATTTT. This gives the protein CSAGQGSPDTQYF.